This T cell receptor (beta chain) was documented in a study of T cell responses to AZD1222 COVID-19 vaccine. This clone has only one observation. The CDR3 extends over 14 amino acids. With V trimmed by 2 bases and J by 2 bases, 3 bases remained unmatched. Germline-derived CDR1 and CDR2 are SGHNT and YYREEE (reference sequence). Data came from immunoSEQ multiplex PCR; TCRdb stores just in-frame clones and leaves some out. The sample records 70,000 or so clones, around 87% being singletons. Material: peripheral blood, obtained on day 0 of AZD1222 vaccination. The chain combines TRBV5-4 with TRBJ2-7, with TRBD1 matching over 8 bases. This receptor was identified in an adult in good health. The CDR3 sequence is CASSLSGQAYEQYF. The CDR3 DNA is TGTGCCAGCAGCTTATCGGGACAGGCCTACGAGCAGTACTTC.